These 22 T cell receptor beta chains were all obtained from the same sample, sequenced in a study of T cells expressing NK-cell markers. TCRdb reworked the 5' RACE reads into one entry per CDR3 protein, no DNA. The sample data list some 450,000 distinct CDR3 sequences. Source material: blood T cells: a sorted CD56 or NKG2C T cell subset, CD4+ or CD8+ T cells, or bulk PBMC T cells (not recorded which). All receptors come from a woman between 18 and 70 years old in good health.

The rearrangement links TRBV7-9 to TRBJ2-3; no DNA is available, so the TRBD1 call from TCRdb remains unchecked. Germline CDR1 SEHNR, CDR2 FQNEAQ (reference sequence). The CDR3 has 16 residues. The CDR3 here is CASSLTWDRDTDTQYF.

The chain employs TRBV5-5 and TRBJ2-1. The germline gives CDR1 SGHKS, CDR2 YYEKEE (reference sequence). This CDR3 has 12 residues. CDR3 loop: CASSFSEYEQFF.

This chain's CDR3 is CASNTHGGNYGYTF. This sequence joins TRBV7-2 and TRBJ1-2. The CDR3 consists of 14 residues. Germline V gene sequence: CDR1 SGHTA, CDR2 FQGNSA. The variable domain in full, completed from reference TRBV7-2 and TRBJ1-2, reads GAGVSQSPSNKVTEKGKDVELRCDPISGHTALYWYRQSLGQGLEFLIYFQGNSAPDKSGLPSDRFSAERTGGSVSTLTIQRTQQEDSAVYLCASNTHGGNYGYTFGSGTRLTVV.

The rearrangement uses TRBV6-4 and TRBJ2-2; TCRdb designates TRBD2, a call that cannot be tested without DNA. Germline CDR1 is MRHNA and CDR2 is SNTAGT. The CDR3 has 15 amino acids. The CDR3 spells CASSELAGVTGELFF.

The CDR3 here is CASSLERGPYEQYF. The chain links TRBV5-1 to TRBJ2-7. The CDR3 contains 14 residues. Germline CDR1 SGHRS, CDR2 YFSETQ.

The V call is TRBV29-1, the J call TRBJ2-3. Per the germline V gene, CDR1 is SQVTM and CDR2 is ANQGSEA. This CDR3 has 15 residues. CDR3 sequence reads: CSVEDLGGYTDTQYF.

This rearrangement joins TRBV20-1 to TRBJ1-1; no DNA is available, so the TRBD1 call from TCRdb remains unchecked. The CDR3 loop spans 14 amino acids. In germline, CDR1 is DFQATT, CDR2 SNEGSKA (reference sequence). Here the CDR3 reads CSAREGQGLTEAFF.

The V gene is TRBV15, the J gene TRBJ2-1. The CDR3 contains 15 residues. Germline values: CDR1 LNHNV, CDR2 YYDKDF (reference sequence). The CDR3 loop reads CATSRIAGALNEQFF.

The chain is built from TRBV5-6 and TRBJ1-1. There are 14 residues in the CDR3. Germline assignment: CDR1 SGHDT and CDR2 YYEEEE. The CDR3 loop is CASSQRLWNTEAFF.

This chain joins TRBV10-3 and TRBJ1-1; there is no DNA to check the TCRdb D call of TRBD1. Germline lookup yields CDR1 ENHRY and CDR2 SYGVKD. CDR3 length: 14 amino acids. The CDR3 is CAISGGGRDTEAFF.

The gene calls are TRBV7-9 and TRBJ2-1. Germline V gene sequence: CDR1 SEHNR, CDR2 FQNEAQ (reference sequence). The CDR3 has 12 residues. CDR3 amino acids: CASSKHVNEQFF.

The rearrangement links TRBV7-2 to TRBJ2-5; TCRdb lists TRBD2, though no DNA is available to test this call. CDR3 length: 15 amino acids. CDR1 is SGHTA, CDR2 FQGNSA, per germline. CDR3 loop: CASSYRDYIQETQYF.

The chain recombines TRBV6-1 with TRBJ2-2; the D gene TCRdb calls, TRBD2, cannot be checked with no DNA. Germline loops: CDR1 MNHNS, CDR2 SASEGT. This CDR3 region has 16 residues. CDR3 amino acids: CASRKLAGQNTGELFF.

The chain is built from TRBV25-1 and TRBJ2-7; lacking DNA, the TRBD1 call made by TCRdb goes unchecked. The length of the CDR3 is 13 residues. Germline CDR1 and CDR2: MGHDK and SYGVNS. The CDR3 reads CASEGQGAYEQYF.

J is TRBJ2-1 and V is TRBV20-1. Germline V gene sequence: CDR1 DFQATT, CDR2 SNEGSKA (reference sequence). The CDR3 contains 15 residues. The CDR3 spells CSARETTSSYNEQFF.

This chain links TRBV28 with TRBJ2-7; the D call of TRBD2 rests on TCRdb alone, since no DNA is present to check it. Per the germline V gene, CDR1 is MDHEN and CDR2 is SYDVKM. The CDR3 totals 14 residues. This CDR3 reads CASEPAGGSYEQYF.

This chain uses TRBV12-3 or TRBV12-4 with TRBJ2-5; TCRdb reports TRBD2, a call that lacks DNA to check it against. There are 14 residues in the CDR3. This CDR3 is CASSLRVPGETQYF.

The chain joins TRBV7-8 to TRBJ1-3; TCRdb returns TRBD1, unconfirmable since there is no DNA. In germline, CDR1 is SGHVS, CDR2 FQNEAQ. The CDR3 loop spans 15 amino acids. CDR3 residues: CASSLEGGLGNTIYF. Full variable domain (remainder filled in from reference TRBV7-8 and TRBJ1-3): GAGVSQSPRYKVAKRGQDVALRCDPISGHVSLFWYQQALGQGPEFLTYFQNEAQLDKSGLPSDRFFAERPEGSVSTLKIQRTQQEDSAVYLCASSLEGGLGNTIYFGEGSWLTVV.

This chain uses TRBV7-2 with TRBJ2-1; TCRdb picks TRBD1, but there is no DNA to check that call. Per germline, CDR1 SGHTA and CDR2 FQGNSA. This CDR3 is 14 amino acids long. Here the CDR3 reads CASSSGQVANEQFF. Full variable domain (rest looked up from reference TRBV7-2 and TRBJ2-1): GAGVSQSPSNKVTEKGKDVELRCDPISGHTALYWYRQSLGQGLEFLIYFQGNSAPDKSGLPSDRFSAERTGGSVSTLTIQRTQQEDSAVYLCASSSGQVANEQFFGPGTRLTVL.

The chain has TRBV12-3 or TRBV12-4 and TRBJ2-3; TCRdb reports TRBD2, a call that lacks DNA to check it against. CDR3 size: 14 residues. The CDR3: CASIGGGSTDTQYF.

This chain uses TRBV11-3 with TRBJ2-1. The CDR3 runs 14 residues. Per the germline V gene, CDR1 is SGHNT and CDR2 is YENEEA. The CDR3 loop is CASSLLSGANEQFF.

This sequence joins TRBV7-9 and TRBJ2-3; TCRdb proposes TRBD1, but this gene call is untestable without DNA. This CDR3 spans 14 amino acids. CDR1 and CDR2 (germline): SEHNR, FQNEAQ (reference sequence). CDR3: CASTQTGGPDTQYF.